The 28 T cell receptor beta chains listed next were all sequenced from one sample in a study of T cell changes during pregnancy in multiple sclerosis. Here immunoSEQ multiplex PCR was the method, and the copy in TCRdb shows in-frame clones only, minus some. The sample lists about 73,000 clones; around 90% were seen once. The sequences come from peripheral blood, collected after pregnancy. These receptors came from a female donor in good health, enrolled as a control in a pregnancy study.

Only one count was recorded for this clone. This chain links TRBV30 with TRBJ1-2; D is unresolved. The CDR3 is 12 amino acids. Germline V gene data show CDR1 as GTSNPN and CDR2 as SVGIG (reference sequence). The V and J ends lost 0 bases and 4 bases respectively, with 6 bases between them. CDR3 bases: TGTGCCTGGAGTGTGACACCCTATGGCTACACCTTC. Amino acids: CAWSVTPYGYTF.

The gene calls are TRBV19 and TRBJ1-5; 7 nucleotides match TRBD1. In germline, CDR1 is LNHDA, CDR2 SQIVND (reference sequence). CDR3 length: 13 amino acids. The J segment lost 5 bases and the V segment lost 10 bases, leaving 8 bases of the junction unmatched. CDR3 nucleotides: TGTGCCACCCAAGACAGGGACTATCAGCCCCAGCATTTT. Protein product: CATQDRDYQPQHF.

This sequence joins TRBV29-1 and TRBJ1-1, with 9 positions matching TRBD1. Germline CDR1 reads SQVTM; CDR2 reads ANQGSEA. The ends lost 7 bases at V and 2 bases at J; junction bases unmatched: 5. The CDR3 is 13 amino acids. DNA of the CDR3: TGCAGCGGAATGGGACAGGGAAACACTGAAGCTTTCTTT. Its protein product is CSGMGQGNTEAFF.

The chain is built from TRBV15 and TRBJ2-5; a weak D match, TRBD2 (6 bases). The CDR3 extends over 15 amino acids. Germline-derived CDR1 and CDR2 are LNHNV and YYDKDF (reference sequence). Trimming took 1 base from V and 0 from J, leaving 9 bases between them. The CDR3 reads CATSRAGGYQETQYF. CDR3 bases: TGTGCCACCAGCAGAGCCGGAGGGTACCAAGAGACCCAGTACTTC. The complete variable domain, with remaining parts taken from reference TRBV15 and TRBJ2-5, reads DAMVIQNPRYQVTQFGKPVTLSCSQTLNHNVMYWYQQKSSQAPKLLFHYYDKDFNNEADTPDNFQSRRPNTSFCFLDIRSPGLGDTAMYLCATSRAGGYQETQYFGPGTRLLVL.

The V and J genes are TRBV4-3 and TRBJ2-5; TRBD2 matches at 9 bases. V was pared by 5 bases and J by 5 bases, with 15 bases of the junction left unmatched. The CDR3 runs 17 residues. Germline V gives CDR1 LGHNA, CDR2 YSLEER. CDR3 sequence reads: CASSTREGGGAVETQYF. The CDR3 nucleotides read TGCGCCAGCAGCACCCGTGAGGGCGGGGGGGCCGTTGAGACCCAGTACTTC.

V is TRBV5-4 and J is TRBJ2-7, with a weak D call TRBD2 (6 bases). Per germline, CDR1 SGHNT and CDR2 YYREEE (reference sequence). The V gene lost 5 bases and the J gene lost 0 bases, with 12 bases spanning the gap. CDR3 size: 14 residues. The CDR3 DNA reads as TGTGCCAGCAGTTTCGACGGGAGCTCCTACGAGCAGTACTTC. Translating gives CASSFDGSSYEQYF.

The chain uses TRBV18 and TRBJ1-1; D possibly corresponds to TRBD1 (5 bases). Trimming took 2 bases from V and 0 from J, leaving 13 bases between them. The CDR3 is 16 residues long. The germline gives CDR1 KGHSH, CDR2 LQKENI. CDR3 bases: TGTGCCAGCTCACCAGCCTCAGGGTCAGTGAACACTGAAGCTTTCTTT. This gives the protein CASSPASGSVNTEAFF.

In this sample, this clone turned up once. The V and J genes are TRBV10-3 and TRBJ1-1, with no clear D. Germline CDR1 reads ENHRY; CDR2 reads SYGVKD. The V end lost 10 bases, the J end lost 4 bases, and 10 bases lay between the germline ends. This CDR3 has 11 amino acids. The CDR3 region is CATRDSTEAFF. DNA for the CDR3: TGTGCCACCCGAGATTCCACTGAAGCTTTCTTT.

V usage is TRBV13 and J usage is TRBJ2-7; unclear D gene. Per germline, CDR1 PRHDT and CDR2 FYEKMQ (reference sequence). This CDR3 contains 14 residues. V lost 0 bases and J 6 bases, leaving 12 bases between the germline ends. CDR3 sequence reads: CASSLGRSSGEQYF. As DNA, the CDR3 is TGTGCCAGCAGCTTAGGCCGATCCTCGGGCGAGCAGTACTTC.

This CDR3 reads CASSRRGRDHEQFF. CDR3 bases: TGTGCCAGCAGCCGGAGGGGGCGGGACCATGAGCAGTTCTTC. The V gene is TRBV7-8, the J gene TRBJ2-1, with D tentatively TRBD1 (7 bases). Germline V gene sequence: CDR1 SGHVS, CDR2 FQNEAQ. The length of the CDR3 is 14 residues. V lost 5 bases and J 8 bases, leaving 16 bases between the germline ends.

This chain connects TRBV2 to TRBJ1-1; the match to TRBD1 covers 10 bases. There are 15 residues in the CDR3. CDR1 and CDR2 (germline): SNHLY, FYNNEI. V lost 3 bases, J lost 9 bases, and 10 bases stayed unmatched. The CDR3 DNA follows: TGTGCCAGCAGTGACGTCGGGACAGGGGACTACCAAGCTTTCTTT. This translates into CASSDVGTGDYQAFF. Full variable domain (outside the CDR3, taken from reference TRBV2 and TRBJ1-1): EPEVTQTPSHQVTQMGQEVILRCVPISNHLYFYWYRQILGQKVEFLVSFYNNEISEKSEIFDDQFSVERPDGSNFTLKIRSTKLEDSAMYFCASSDVGTGDYQAFFGQGTRLTVV.

This sequence joins TRBV11-3 and TRBJ2-7; 7 bases are a match to TRBD2. The ends lost 4 bases at V and 2 bases at J; junction bases unmatched: 5. In germline, CDR1 is SGHNT, CDR2 YENEEA. The CDR3 covers 14 residues. The CDR3 sequence: CASSSYGLAYEQYF. The CDR3 DNA is TGTGCCAGCAGCTCCTACGGACTAGCCTACGAGCAGTACTTC.

DNA for the CDR3: TGTGCCAGCAGCCCCTCGCGGAACACAGATACGCAGTATTTT. Its translation is CASSPSRNTDTQYF. The chain combines TRBV6-5 with TRBJ2-3; D gene unclear. V was trimmed by 6 bases and J by 2 bases, leaving 12 bases between them. CDR3 length: 14 amino acids. The germline V gene has CDR1 MNHEY and CDR2 SVGAGI.

The V gene is TRBV11-2, the J gene TRBJ1-2, with D uncertain. V gave up 3 bases and J gave up 6 bases, with 8 bases separating them. The CDR3 has 12 amino acids. Germline V gene lookup returns CDR1 SGHAT and CDR2 FQNNGV. The CDR3 DNA is TGTGCCAGCAGCTTGGGCCCCAATGGCTACACCTTC. Protein sequence: CASSLGPNGYTF.

The rearrangement joins TRBV6-1 to TRBJ1-2, with 7 bases that match TRBD1. Germline V gene lookup returns CDR1 MNHNS and CDR2 SASEGT. V trimming: 4 bases; J trimming: 0 bases; junction bases outside the gene matches: 5. CDR3 size: 15 residues. CDR3 DNA sequence: TGTGCCAGCAGTGGGGGGACAGCAACTAACTATGGCTACACCTTC. This encodes CASSGGTATNYGYTF.

A single count supports this clone. The chain joins TRBV30 to TRBJ2-7; D possibly corresponds to TRBD2 (7 bases). Per the germline V gene, CDR1 is GTSNPN and CDR2 is SVGIG (reference sequence). Trimming removed 0 bases at V and 1 base at J, with 10 bases between. The CDR3 is 14 amino acids. CDR3 bases: TGTGCCTGGAGTGTAGGGGGGGTGTCCTACGAGCAGTACTTC. This sequence encodes CAWSVGGVSYEQYF.

This clone has just one count. This rearrangement joins TRBV21-1 to TRBJ1-4; the DNA was not compared with TRBD1, the D call given in the table. TRBV21-1 is a pseudogene segment. CDR3 length: 14 amino acids. CDR3 residues: CASSSRATNEKLFF. Here the CDR3 DNA reads TGTGCCAGCAGCAGCAGGGCAACTAATGAAAAACTGTTTTTT.

The gene calls are TRBV6-5 and TRBJ2-1; 13 nucleotides line up with TRBD2. Germline loops: CDR1 MNHEY, CDR2 SVGAGI. Unmatched junction bases numbered 5, after V lost 5 bases and J lost 7 bases. CDR3 length: 15 residues. The CDR3 DNA reads as TGTGCCAGCAGTCTCGGACTAGCGGGAGTAAATGAGCAGTTCTTC. It codes for CASSLGLAGVNEQFF.

This chain links TRBV7-2 with TRBJ1-1; TRBD1 might be the D (5 bases). This CDR3 is 15 amino acids long. Germline-derived CDR1 and CDR2 are SGHTA and FQGNSA. V dropped 5 bases and J dropped 2 bases, with 15 bases sitting between them. The CDR3 DNA sequence: TGTGCCAGCAGCCCAGTGGGGCAGCTCAACACTGAAGCTTTCTTT. Residues: CASSPVGQLNTEAFF.

This chain connects TRBV6-5 to TRBJ1-2, with 9 bases matching TRBD1. J was trimmed by 7 bases and V by 2 bases; bases with no gene match: 2. The CDR3 is made up of 13 amino acids. The V gene's germline CDR1 is MNHEY and CDR2 SVGAGI. DNA of the CDR3: TGTGCCAGCAGTTACGGGACAGGGAGTGGCTACACCTTC. Translation: CASSYGTGSGYTF.

This sequence joins TRBV29-1 and TRBJ2-2, with TRBD2 matching over 8 bases. The ends lost 6 bases at V and 5 bases at J; junction bases unmatched: 11. CDR3 length equals 15 residues. Germline CDR1 and CDR2: SQVTM and ANQGSEA. CDR3 coding DNA: TGCAGCGTCACTCCCGGGGGGGCCAGAACCGGGGAGCTGTTTTTT. It encodes CSVTPGGARTGELFF.

This clone was seen more than once but under ten times. J is TRBJ1-4 and V is TRBV4-1; 7 bases fit TRBD1. Looked up from germline, CDR1 is MGHRA and CDR2 is YSYEKL. The V and J ends lost 6 bases and 6 bases, in that order; junction bases with no gene match: 7. The CDR3 sequence is 14 residues long. DNA for the CDR3: TGCGCCAGCAGACGAACAGGGGCTTATGAAAAACTGTTTTTT. It specifies CASRRTGAYEKLFF.

The chain recombines TRBV6-1 with TRBJ1-1; TRBD1 is a possible D gene (6 bases). The CDR3 covers 15 residues. V lost 6 bases to trimming and J lost 2 bases, with 16 bases between them. Germline CDR1 and CDR2: MNHNS and SASEGT. CDR3 bases: TGTGCCAGCAGAGCCGGGACACACTTCAACACTGAAGCTTTCTTT. It specifies CASRAGTHFNTEAFF.

The rearrangement joins TRBV28 to TRBJ2-3, with D unresolved. Germline V gene sequence: CDR1 MDHEN, CDR2 SYDVKM. CDR3 length: 13 amino acids. Trimming pared 7 bases from V and 3 bases from J, leaving 11 bases between. This CDR3 reads CASIGPVTDTQYF. CDR3 DNA sequence: TGTGCCAGCATTGGTCCGGTGACAGATACGCAGTATTTT.

V and J are TRBV7-6 and TRBJ2-1; 9 nucleotides agree with TRBD1. CDR1 and CDR2 from the germline V gene are SGHVS and FNYEAQ. Trimming removed 5 bases from V and 5 bases from J; junction bases left unmatched: 7. CDR3 length equals 15 residues. CDR3 in DNA: TGTGCCAGCAGCCACCCGACAGGGGGGAACAATGAGCAGTTCTTC. As protein: CASSHPTGGNNEQFF.

V is TRBV5-6 and J is TRBJ1-2, with D possibly matching TRBD1 (6 bases). Trimming took 4 bases from V and 2 from J, leaving 12 bases between them. Germline CDR1 reads SGHDT; CDR2 reads YYEEEE. The CDR3 has 14 residues. CDR3 protein: CASSIWTENYGYTF. The CDR3, as DNA: TGTGCCAGCAGCATTTGGACAGAGAACTATGGCTACACCTTC.

As DNA, the CDR3 is TGTGCCTGGAGTTGGGGGACTGGGCAAGAGACCCAGTACTTC. It encodes CAWSWGTGQETQYF. The gene calls are TRBV30 and TRBJ2-5, with a possible D match to TRBD2 (6 bases). CDR3 length: 14 residues. Germline CDR1 and CDR2: GTSNPN and SVGIG (reference sequence). The ends were cut back, 2 bases at V and 2 bases at J, with 12 bases in the middle. The full variable domain, with the rest looked up from reference TRBV30 and TRBJ2-5, is SQTIHQWPATLVQPVGSPLSLECTVEGTSNPNLYWYRQAAGRGLQLLFYSVGIGQISSEVPQNLSASRPQDRQFILSSKKLLLSDSGFYLCAWSWGTGQETQYFGPGTRLLVL.

CDR3 protein: CASSERDISNYGYTF. The CDR3 DNA is TGTGCCAGCAGCGAACGGGACATTTCAAACTATGGCTACACCTTC. V and J are TRBV9 and TRBJ1-2; tentative D call: TRBD1 (6 bases). CDR3 length: 15 residues. Germline V gene sequence: CDR1 SGDLS, CDR2 YYNGEE. V was pared by 3 bases and J by 2 bases, with 14 bases between.